The following is a T cell receptor beta chain sequence with its context. No antigen is known for it. Trimming cost V 5 bases and J 10 bases; bases outside gene matches: 5. The CDR3 is 14 amino acids. Germline CDR1 SEHNR, CDR2 FQNEAQ (reference sequence). The source of the sample is a study of shared clonotypes between healthy human individuals. The study, taken as a whole, reports: The study drew on few donors, limiting represented genetic and exposure-history diversity. Naive CD4 clonotypes were shared across several donors at roughly 5%.

Some clones are missing from TCRdb's copy, which holds only in-frame ones; the method was immunoSEQ multiplex PCR. The sample yields over a million clones, around 95% seen once. This chain connects TRBV7-9 to TRBJ2-1; TRBD2 agrees at 13 bases. Source material: naive CD4+ T cells sorted from blood. As to subset: CD45RA+ positively selected. The sequence derives from a man aged 25-40 years in good health. For the CDR3, the DNA is TGTGCCAGCAGCCCGGGACTAGCGGGATGGGAGCAGTTCTTC. Translation: CASSPGLAGWEQFF. Using reference TRBV7-9 and TRBJ2-1 for the parts outside the CDR3, the full variable domain is DTGVSQNPRHKITKRGQNVTFRCDPISEHNRLYWYRQTLGQGPEFLTYFQNEAQLEKSRLLSDRFSAERPKGSFSTLEIQRTEQGDSAMYLCASSPGLAGWEQFFGPGTRLTVL.